The source of this T cell receptor beta chain is a study of blood T cell repertoires in COVID-19 (dated by TCRdb to the early 2020s). Background for the entire study: Samples from collaborators originated in the United States, Italy and Spain and spanned both the acute and convalescent phases of COVID-19. The material from the prospective study consisted of cDNA or gDNA derived from T cells, B-cell-depleted T cells, or PBMCs. Samples came from the ongoing ImmuneRACE study (first 160 participants) plus 1,254 subjects from 6 global collaborators. Where HLA class I and class II types were available, the types were taken from metadata supplied by the sample provider, not from assay-based typing. Deeply sampled blood TCRbeta repertoires from subjects exposed to, actively infected with, or recovered from COVID-19 were included in the dataset. The sample metadata nearly always contained a de-identified subject ID, COVID-19 status, age in years and sex. The repertoires were released in a freely available public database intended as a resource for research on the immune response to SARS-CoV-2.

Whole blood was collected in K2EDTA tubes by collaborating institutions according to the institutions' own protocols. For TCRbeta analysis, collaborator samples were shipped as frozen whole blood, as isolated PBMCs, or as DNA extracted from either sample type. The immunoSEQ Assay, a bias-controlled multiplex PCR, was used to amplify TCRbeta CDR3 regions from genomic DNA. On the authors' methods: Within the assay, amplification of reference gene primers was used to estimate how many nucleated cells each sample contained. Sequence reads were collapsed and filtered to measure the absolute abundance of every unique TCRbeta CDR3 rearrangement. For each sample, productive Simpson clonality was calculated as the square root of Simpson's diversity index over productive rearrangements. In TCRdb, the immuneACCESS table is reduced to in-frame sequences with V and J assigned. These tables do not hold every clone; where another copy was compared, an unresolved V gene accounts for under half, and the others remain unexplained. V and J calls and clone size come straight from that table; D and trimming were deduced from the DNA. Within this sample are about 34,000 clones, with about 85% of them counted one time only. The ten largest clones add up to 17% of the sample.

Paper-wide results and their limitations: How much clinical and demographic metadata was included differed by source and by participant, and the metadata was provided uncurated.

As to this clone: The antigen this receptor binds is unknown. Base-call qualities are not available, and no considerably larger clone is one nucleotide away.

From the cysteine through the phenylalanine, the CDR3 covers 13 amino acids. Only CDR3 DNA is held: 39 bases, read in frame from base 1. Trimming removed 7 bases from V and 1 base from J; the gene matches leave 4 bases unexplained. CDR1 and CDR2 are drawn from the germline V gene: SGHRS, YFSETQ. Here the chain combines TRBV5-1 and TRBJ1-1, with 7 bases matching TRBD1. Material: peripheral blood. This clonotype originated in a woman aged 60-75 years with active COVID-19. Here the CDR3 is given as CASLGQPNTEAFF. In nucleotide form, the sequence is TGCGCCAGCCTGGGACAGCCGAACACTGAAGCTTTCTTT.